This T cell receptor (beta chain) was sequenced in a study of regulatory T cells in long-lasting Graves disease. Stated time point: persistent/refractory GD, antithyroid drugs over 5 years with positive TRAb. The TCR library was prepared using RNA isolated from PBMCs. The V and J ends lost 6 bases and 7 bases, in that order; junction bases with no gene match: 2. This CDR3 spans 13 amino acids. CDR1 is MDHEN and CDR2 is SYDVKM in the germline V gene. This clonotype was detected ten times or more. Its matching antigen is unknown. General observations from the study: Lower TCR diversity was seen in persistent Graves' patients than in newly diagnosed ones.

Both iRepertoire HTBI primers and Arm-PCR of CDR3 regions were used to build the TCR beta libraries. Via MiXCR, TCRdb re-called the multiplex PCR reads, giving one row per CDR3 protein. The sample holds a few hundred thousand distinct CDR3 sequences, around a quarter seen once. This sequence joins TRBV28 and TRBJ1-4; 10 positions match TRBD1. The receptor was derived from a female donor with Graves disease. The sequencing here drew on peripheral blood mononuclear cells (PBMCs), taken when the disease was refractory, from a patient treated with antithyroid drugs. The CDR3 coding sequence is TGTGCCAGCAGGACAGGGGGCTCTGAAAAACTGTTTTTT. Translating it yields CASRTGGSEKLFF.